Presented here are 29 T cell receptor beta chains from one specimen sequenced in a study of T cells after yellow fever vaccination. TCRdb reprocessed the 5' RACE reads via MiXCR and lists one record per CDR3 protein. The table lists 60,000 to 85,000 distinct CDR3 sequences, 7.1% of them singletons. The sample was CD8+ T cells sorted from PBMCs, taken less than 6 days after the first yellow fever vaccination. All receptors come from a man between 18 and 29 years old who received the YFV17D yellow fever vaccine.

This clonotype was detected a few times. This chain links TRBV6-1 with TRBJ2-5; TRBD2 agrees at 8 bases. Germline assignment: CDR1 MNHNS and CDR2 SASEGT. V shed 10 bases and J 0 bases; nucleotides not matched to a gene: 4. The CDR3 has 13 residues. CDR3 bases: TGTGCCACCTTTAGCGGGAACCAAGAGACCCAGTACTTC. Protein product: CATFSGNQETQYF.

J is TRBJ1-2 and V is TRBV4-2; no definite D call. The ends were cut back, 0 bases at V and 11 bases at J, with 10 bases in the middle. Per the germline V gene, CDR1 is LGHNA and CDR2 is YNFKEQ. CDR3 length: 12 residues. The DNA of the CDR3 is TGTGCCAGCAGCCAAGACTCCGGGTCTTACACCTTC. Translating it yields CASSQDSGSYTF.

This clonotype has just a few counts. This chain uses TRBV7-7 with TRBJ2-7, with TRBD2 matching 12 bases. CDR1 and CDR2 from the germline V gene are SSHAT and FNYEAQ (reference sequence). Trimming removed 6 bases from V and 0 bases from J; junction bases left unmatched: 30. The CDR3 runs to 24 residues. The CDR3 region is CASRGRQHDGLAGSTPPSSYEQYF. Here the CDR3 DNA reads TGTGCCAGCAGAGGAAGGCAGCATGACGGACTAGCGGGGAGCACCCCCCCAAGCTCCTACGAGCAGTACTTC. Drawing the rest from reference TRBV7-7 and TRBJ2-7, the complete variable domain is GAGVSQSPRYKVTKRGQDVTLRCDPISSHATLYWYQQALGQGPEFLTYFNYEAQPDKSGLPSDRFSAERPEGSISTLTIQRTEQRDSAMYRCASRGRQHDGLAGSTPPSSYEQYFGPGTRLTVT.

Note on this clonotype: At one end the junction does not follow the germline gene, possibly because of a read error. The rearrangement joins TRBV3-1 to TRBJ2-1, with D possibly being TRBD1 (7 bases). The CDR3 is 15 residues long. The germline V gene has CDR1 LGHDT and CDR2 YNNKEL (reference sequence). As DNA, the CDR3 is TGTGCCAGCTGCCAGGGGGGAGAAGGGTACAATGAGCAGTTCTTC. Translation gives CASCQGGEGYNEQFF.

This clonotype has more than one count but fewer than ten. CDR3 sequence (DNA): TGTGCCAGCACCAGGGCCCGAATAAATTATCAGCCCCAGCATTTT. This encodes CASTRARINYQPQHF. V usage is TRBV6-2 or TRBV6-3 and J usage is TRBJ1-5, with D possibly being TRBD1 (5 bases). The CDR3 totals 15 residues. Germline-derived CDR1 and CDR2 are MNHEY and SVGEGT. The V gene lost 7 bases and the J gene lost 5 bases, with 18 bases spanning the gap.

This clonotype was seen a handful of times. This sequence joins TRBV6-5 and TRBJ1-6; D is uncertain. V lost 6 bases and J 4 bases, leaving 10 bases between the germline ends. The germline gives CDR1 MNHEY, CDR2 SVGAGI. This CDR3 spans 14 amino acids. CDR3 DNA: TGTGCCAGCAGGCCCGATAATTATAATTCACCCCTCCACTTT. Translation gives CASRPDNYNSPLHF.

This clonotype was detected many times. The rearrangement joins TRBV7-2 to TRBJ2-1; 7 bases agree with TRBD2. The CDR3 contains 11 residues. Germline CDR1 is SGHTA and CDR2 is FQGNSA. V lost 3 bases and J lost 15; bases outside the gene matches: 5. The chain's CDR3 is CASSFLAVLFF. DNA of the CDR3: TGTGCCAGCAGCTTTCTAGCGGTATTGTTCTTC.

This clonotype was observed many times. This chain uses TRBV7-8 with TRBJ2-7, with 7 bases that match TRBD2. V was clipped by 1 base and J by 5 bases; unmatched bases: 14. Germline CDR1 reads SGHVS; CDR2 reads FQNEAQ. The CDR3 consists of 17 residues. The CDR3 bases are TGTGCCAGCAGCTTAGGGACTAGGACTGACTTAAGGAACGAGCAGTACGTC. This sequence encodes CASSLGTRTDLRNEQYV.

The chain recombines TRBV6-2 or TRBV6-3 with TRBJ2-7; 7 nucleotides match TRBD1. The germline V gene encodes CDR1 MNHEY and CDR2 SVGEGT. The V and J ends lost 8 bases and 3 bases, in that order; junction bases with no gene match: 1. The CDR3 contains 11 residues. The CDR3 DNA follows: TGTGCCAGCCGGGACAGCTACGAGCAGTACGTC. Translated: CASRDSYEQYV.

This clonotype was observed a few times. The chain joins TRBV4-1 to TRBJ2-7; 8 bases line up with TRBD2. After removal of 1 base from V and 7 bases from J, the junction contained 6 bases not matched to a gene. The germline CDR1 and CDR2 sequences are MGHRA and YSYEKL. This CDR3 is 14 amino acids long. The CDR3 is CASSQGGGQGEQYF. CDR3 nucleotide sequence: TGCGCCAGCAGCCAAGGCGGGGGGCAGGGGGAGCAGTACTTC.

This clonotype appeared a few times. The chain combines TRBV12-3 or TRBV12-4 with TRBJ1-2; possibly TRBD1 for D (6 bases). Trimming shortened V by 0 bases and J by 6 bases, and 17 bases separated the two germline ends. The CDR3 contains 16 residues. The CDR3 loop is CASSLALSGGLHGYTF. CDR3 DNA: TGTGCCAGCAGTTTAGCACTCTCCGGGGGGCTTCATGGCTACACCTTC.

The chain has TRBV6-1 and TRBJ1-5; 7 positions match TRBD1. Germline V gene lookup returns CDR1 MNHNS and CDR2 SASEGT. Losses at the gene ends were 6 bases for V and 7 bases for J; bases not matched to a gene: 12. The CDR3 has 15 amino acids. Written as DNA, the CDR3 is TGTGCCAGCAGCGTGGGACAGTATTTTATCCAGCCCCAGCATTTT. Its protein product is CASSVGQYFIQPQHF.

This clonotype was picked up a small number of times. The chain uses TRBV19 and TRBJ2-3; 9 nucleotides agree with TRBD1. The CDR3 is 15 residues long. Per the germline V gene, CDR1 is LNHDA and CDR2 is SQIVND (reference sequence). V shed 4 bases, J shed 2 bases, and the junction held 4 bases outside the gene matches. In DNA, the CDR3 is TGTGCCAGTAGTAGATGGACAGGGGTCACAGATACGCAGTATTTT. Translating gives CASSRWTGVTDTQYF.

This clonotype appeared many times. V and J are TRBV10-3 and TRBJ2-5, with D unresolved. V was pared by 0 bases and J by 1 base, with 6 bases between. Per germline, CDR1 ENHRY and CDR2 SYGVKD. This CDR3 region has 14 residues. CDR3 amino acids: CAISESTFQETQYF. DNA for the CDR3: TGTGCCATCAGTGAGTCGACGTTCCAAGAGACCCAGTACTTC.

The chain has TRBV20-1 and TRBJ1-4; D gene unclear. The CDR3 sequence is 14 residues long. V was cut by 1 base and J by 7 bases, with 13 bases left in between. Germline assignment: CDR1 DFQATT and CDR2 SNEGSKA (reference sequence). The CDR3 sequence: CSARGTILGEKLFF. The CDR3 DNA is TGCAGTGCTAGAGGGACCATCCTCGGTGAAAAACTGTTTTTT.

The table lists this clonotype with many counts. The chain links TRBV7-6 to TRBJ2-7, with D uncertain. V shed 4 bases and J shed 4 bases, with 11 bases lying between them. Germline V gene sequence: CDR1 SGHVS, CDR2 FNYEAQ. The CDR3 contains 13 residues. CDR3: CASSSHLGYEQYF. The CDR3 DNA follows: TGTGCCAGCAGCTCCCACCTCGGGTACGAGCAGTACTTC.

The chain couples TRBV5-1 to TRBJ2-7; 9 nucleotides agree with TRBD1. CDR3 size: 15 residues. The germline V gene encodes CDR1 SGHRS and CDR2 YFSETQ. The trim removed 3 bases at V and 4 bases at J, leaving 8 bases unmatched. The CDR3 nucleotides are TGCGCCAGCAGCTCGCCAGGGACAGGGAAGTACGAGCAGTACTTC. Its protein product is CASSSPGTGKYEQYF.

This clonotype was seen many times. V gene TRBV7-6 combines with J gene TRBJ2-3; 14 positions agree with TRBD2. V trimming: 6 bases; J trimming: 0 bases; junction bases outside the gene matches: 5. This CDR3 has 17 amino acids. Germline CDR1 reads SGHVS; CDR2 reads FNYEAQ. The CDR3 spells CASSPGLAGDSTDTQYF. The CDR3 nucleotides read TGTGCCAGCAGTCCGGGACTAGCGGGAGATAGCACAGATACGCAGTATTTT.

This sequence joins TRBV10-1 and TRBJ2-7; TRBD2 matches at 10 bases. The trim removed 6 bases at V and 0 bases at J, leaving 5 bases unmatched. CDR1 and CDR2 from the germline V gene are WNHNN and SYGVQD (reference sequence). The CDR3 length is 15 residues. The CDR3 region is CASSITSGVSYEQYF. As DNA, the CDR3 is TGCGCCAGCAGCATAACTAGCGGGGTCTCCTACGAGCAGTACTTC.

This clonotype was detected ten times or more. CDR3 protein: CASSPYGTGLTGELFF. DNA for the CDR3: TGCGCCAGCAGCCCATACGGGACAGGGCTCACCGGGGAGCTGTTTTTT. The V call is TRBV4-3, the J call TRBJ2-2, with 9 bases that match TRBD1. The junction had 7 bases not matched to a gene; V was cut back by 4 bases and J by 4 bases. This CDR3 is built from 16 residues. The germline V gene has CDR1 LGHNA and CDR2 YSLEER.

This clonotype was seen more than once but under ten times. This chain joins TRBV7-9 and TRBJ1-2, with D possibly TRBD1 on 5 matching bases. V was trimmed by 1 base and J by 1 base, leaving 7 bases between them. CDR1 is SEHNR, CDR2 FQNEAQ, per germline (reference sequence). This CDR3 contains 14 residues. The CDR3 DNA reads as TGTGCCAGCAGCTTAGACAGGATTAACTATGGCTACACCTTC. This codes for CASSLDRINYGYTF.

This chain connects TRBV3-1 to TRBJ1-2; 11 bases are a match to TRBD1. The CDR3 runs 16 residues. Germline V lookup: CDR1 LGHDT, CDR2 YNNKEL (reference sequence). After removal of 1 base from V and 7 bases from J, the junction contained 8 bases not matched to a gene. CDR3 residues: CASSQGYRTGGPGYTF. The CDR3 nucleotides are TGTGCCAGCAGCCAAGGTTACAGGACAGGGGGCCCTGGCTACACCTTC.

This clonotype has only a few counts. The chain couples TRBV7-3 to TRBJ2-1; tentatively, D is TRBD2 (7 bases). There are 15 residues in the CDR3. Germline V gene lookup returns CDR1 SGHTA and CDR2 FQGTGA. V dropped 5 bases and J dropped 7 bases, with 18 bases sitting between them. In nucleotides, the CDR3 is TGTGCCAGCAGCCCGGGGGGCGGGGTCAGGAATGAGCAGTTCTTC. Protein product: CASSPGGGVRNEQFF.

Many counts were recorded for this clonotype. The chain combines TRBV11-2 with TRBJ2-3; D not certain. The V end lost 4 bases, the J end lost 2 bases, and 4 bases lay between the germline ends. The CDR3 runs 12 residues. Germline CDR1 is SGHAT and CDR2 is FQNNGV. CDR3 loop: CASSSFTDTQYF. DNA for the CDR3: TGTGCCAGCAGCTCCTTCACAGATACGCAGTATTTT.

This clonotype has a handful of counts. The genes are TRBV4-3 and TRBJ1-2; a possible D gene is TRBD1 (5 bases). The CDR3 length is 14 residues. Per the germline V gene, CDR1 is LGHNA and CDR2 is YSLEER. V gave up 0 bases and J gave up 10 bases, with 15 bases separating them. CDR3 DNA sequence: TGCGCCAGCAGCCAAGATTTGTCAGGGAATAACTACACCTTC. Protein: CASSQDLSGNNYTF.

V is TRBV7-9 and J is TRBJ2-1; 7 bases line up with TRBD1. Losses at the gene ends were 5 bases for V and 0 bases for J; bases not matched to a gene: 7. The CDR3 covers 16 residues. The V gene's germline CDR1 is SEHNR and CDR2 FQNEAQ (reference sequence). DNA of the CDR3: TGTGCCAGCAGCCCGCGGACAGGAAGCTCCTACAATGAGCAGTTCTTC. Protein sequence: CASSPRTGSSYNEQFF. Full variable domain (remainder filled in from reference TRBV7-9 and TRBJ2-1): DTGVSQNPRHKITKRGQNVTFRCDPISEHNRLYWYRQTLGQGPEFLTYFQNEAQLEKSRLLSDRFSAERPKGSFSTLEIQRTEQGDSAMYLCASSPRTGSSYNEQFFGPGTRLTVL.

Here the CDR3 reads CASSPAANRAYEQYF. In nucleotides, the CDR3 is TGCGCCAGCAGTCCGGCCGCGAACAGGGCCTACGAGCAGTACTTC. The chain joins TRBV5-1 to TRBJ2-7; weak D call: TRBD1 (6 bases). The germline V gene encodes CDR1 SGHRS and CDR2 YFSETQ. The CDR3 consists of 15 residues. The V end was cut by 5 bases, the J end by 2 bases, with 17 bases between.

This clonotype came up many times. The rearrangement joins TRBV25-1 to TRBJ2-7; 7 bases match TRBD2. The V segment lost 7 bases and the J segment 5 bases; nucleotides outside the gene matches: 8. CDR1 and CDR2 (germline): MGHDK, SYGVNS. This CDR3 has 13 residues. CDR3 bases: TGTGCCAGCAAGTCCGGGAGGCCCCACGAGCAGTACTTC. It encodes CASKSGRPHEQYF.

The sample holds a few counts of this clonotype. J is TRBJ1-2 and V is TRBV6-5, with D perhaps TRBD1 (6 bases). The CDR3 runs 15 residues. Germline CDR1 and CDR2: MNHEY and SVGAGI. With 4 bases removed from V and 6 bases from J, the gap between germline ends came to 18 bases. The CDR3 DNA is TGTGCCAGCAGTTTGGGACACCCATTCCGCCATGGCTACACCTTC. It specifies CASSLGHPFRHGYTF.